The 14 T cell receptor delta chains below all came from one sample that was sequenced in a study of γδ T cells in repeated Plasmodium falciparum infection. Flow sorting of PBMC yielded separate Vgamma9/Vdelta2+ and Vdelta2-negative gammadelta T cell populations for bulk repertoire analysis. TCRdb re-called the multiplex PCR reads using CATT. Counted here are tens of thousands of delta-chain clones, 0.75% to 1% occurring once; the ten biggest clones make up roughly 9.5%. Sequencing was carried out using gamma-delta T cells from blood. The receptors were sampled from a pool of human donors (malaria-infected and uninfected, not separated).

Details on this clone: The protein given by TCRdb reflects a much larger clone and differs at residue 8 from this DNA's translation, likely from a read error; the protein shown is the DNA's translation. V and J are TRDV1 and TRDJ1; tentative D call: TRDD3 (6 bases). TCRdb supplies no J gene; here it was assigned by aligning the nucleotide sequence to germline. The CDR3 has 19 amino acids. Germline V lookup: CDR1 TSWWSYY, CDR2 QGS. For the CDR3, the DNA is TGTGCCCCGCCCCAGGATTTAAGTACGGGGACTGGGCACACCGATAAACTCATCTTT. Translating gives CAPPQDLSTGTGHTDKLIF.

Notes on this clone: This is likely an artifact of a read error, given a far larger clone one base away. Other DNA sequences in this sample translate to the same CDR3. This CDR3 reads CALGDALPSYQVLGDFGYTDKLIF. In DNA, the CDR3 is TGTGCTCTTGGGGATGCGCTTCCTTCCTACCAGGTACTGGGGGACTTCGGGTACACCGATAAACTTATCTTT. The V gene is TRDV1, but the J gene lacks a call; TRDD3, as called in the table, went unchecked against the DNA. Germline CDR1 reads TSWWSYY; CDR2 reads QGS. This CDR3 spans 24 amino acids.

With regard to this clone: The mismatch at residue 13 between this DNA's translation and the TCRdb protein of a much larger clone likely reflects a read error; the protein shown is translated from the DNA. CDR3 in amino acids: CALGAILSLRRGAGDKLIF. The CDR3 region has the DNA TGTGCTCTTGGGGCGATCCTCAGCCTGCGCCGGGGGGCGGGCGATAAACTCATCTTT. The rearrangement joins TRDV1 to TRDJ1, with D perhaps TRDD3 (5 bases). With 4 bases removed from V and 4 bases from J, the gap between germline ends came to 28 bases. Germline V gene sequence: CDR1 TSWWSYY, CDR2 QGS. The CDR3 is 19 residues long.

The sample holds many counts of this clone. The rearrangement links TRDV1 to TRDJ1; TRDD3 agrees at 11 bases. The CDR3 has 28 amino acids. V lost 4 bases, J lost 1 base, and 41 bases stayed unmatched. The V gene's germline CDR1 is TSWWSYY and CDR2 QGS. CDR3: CALGAPPRHWGIGLGIIPPGSLTDKLIF. The CDR3 coding sequence is TGTGCTCTTGGGGCTCCTCCCCGGCACTGGGGGATAGGCCTTGGAATTATCCCGCCCGGATCCCTCACCGATAAACTCATCTTT.

To note about this clone: TCRdb's protein, taken from a much larger clone, differs from this DNA's translation at residue 13, likely owing to a read error; the protein displayed comes from the DNA. The rearrangement uses TRDV1 and TRDJ1, with 13 bases fitting TRDD3. Germline CDR1 and CDR2: TSWWSYY and QGS. The trim removed 2 bases at V and 0 bases at J, leaving 15 bases unmatched. This CDR3 has 21 residues. The CDR3 reads CALGEWNWGIRRLPYTDKLIF. The CDR3, as DNA: TGTGCTCTTGGGGAATGGAACTGGGGGATACGTCGGCTACCGTACACCGATAAACTCATCTTT.

This clone was seen a handful of times. Translating this DNA gives a protein that differs at residue 14 from the TCRdb one, which belongs to a much larger clone; a read error is likely, and the protein shown is this translation. The gene calls are TRDV1 and TRDJ1; 12 bases are a match to TRDD3. The J gene, absent from TCRdb, was called here by matching the DNA to germline. After removal of 3 bases from V and 8 bases from J, the junction contained 19 bases not matched to a gene. The CDR3 has 19 residues. The germline CDR1 and CDR2 sequences are TSWWSYY and QGS. CDR3 in DNA: TGTGCTCTTGGGGATCCGTGGTCGGGTACTGGGGGATACAGCGTAAAACTCATCTTT. Translation gives CALGDPWSGTGGYSVKLIF.

About this clone itself: A far larger clone lies a single base away; this is likely a read error. Other DNA sequences in the sample encode the same CDR3. The chain recombines TRDV1 with TRDJ1; TRDD3 matches at 12 bases. CDR3 size: 28 residues. The germline gives CDR1 TSWWSYY, CDR2 QGS. V lost 2 bases and J lost 1; bases outside the gene matches: 38. CDR3: CALGESTFLPAVVYCVLGDTRSTDKLIF. CDR3 in DNA: TGTGCTCTTGGGGAATCTACTTTCCTACCGGCCGTGGTGTACTGTGTACTGGGGGATACTCGATCCACCGATAAACTCATCTTT.

This clone was seen only a few times. The protein in TCRdb stems from a much larger clone and differs at residue 8 from this DNA's translation, likely a read error; here the protein is translated from the DNA. The chain is built from TRDV2 and TRDJ1; 8 bases agree with TRDD3. As TCRdb names no J gene, one was assigned here on the basis of a DNA match to germline. Germline trimming cut 6 bases from V and 3 bases from J; bases unmatched to any gene: 17. This CDR3 comprises 17 residues. Germline lookup yields CDR1 GEAIGNYY and CDR2 EKD. In DNA form, the CDR3 reads TGTGCCTGTCAACCCTGGGGGACACGCCCGGATTCCGATAAACTCATCTTT. This encodes CACQPWGTRPDSDKLIF.

This clone was seen only a few times. A much larger clone differs by one base, so this may be a read error. The CDR3 DNA reads TGTGCTCTTGGTCTTCTGTCCGACTGGGGGATCCCCGACATCGATAAACTCATCTTT. This codes for CALGLLSDWGIPDIDKLIF. The V call is TRDV1, the J call TRDJ1, with 10 bases fitting TRDD3. Germline loops: CDR1 TSWWSYY, CDR2 QGS. Losses at the gene ends were 6 bases for V and 4 bases for J; bases not matched to a gene: 20. The CDR3 totals 19 residues.

As for this clone: Given a far larger clone just one base away, this is likely a sequencing read error. At the DNA level, this CDR3 is encoded by other sequences in the same sample as well. The V call is TRDV1, the J call TRDJ1, with 8 bases aligning to TRDD3. Since TCRdb gives no J gene, matching the DNA to germline was used here to assign it. From germline, CDR1 is TSWWSYY and CDR2 QGS. The CDR3 has 16 residues. V dropped 3 bases and J dropped 4; count of bases not matched to a gene: 10. Written as DNA, the CDR3 is TGTGCTCTTGGGGAGCTCCCAGTACTGGGGGGCGATAAACTCATCTTT. This codes for CALGELPVLGGDKLIF.

Concerning this clone itself: A far larger clone is just one base off, so this is likely a read error. The same CDR3 arises from other DNA sequences in this sample as well. The chain joins TRDV2 to TRDJ1, with 9 bases fitting TRDD3. TCRdb gives no J gene; it was assigned here by matching the DNA to germline. The CDR3 extends over 18 amino acids. Per germline, CDR1 GEAIGNYY and CDR2 EKD. CDR3 in DNA: TGCGCCTGTGACACCGTGGTTAATAGGAATGGGGGATACGATAAACTCATCTTT. As protein: CACDTVVNRNGGYDKLIF.

Concerning this clone: TCRdb has a much larger clone's protein, which differs at residue 13 from the translation of this DNA, likely because of a read error; what is shown is the protein translated from the DNA. The rearrangement links TRDV2 to TRDJ1; 9 bases map to TRDD3. Here the J gene came from matching the DNA to germline, since TCRdb omits it. The CDR3 spans 16 residues. The V gene's germline CDR1 is GEAIGNYY and CDR2 EKD. The CDR3 coding sequence is TGTGCCTGTGACCCTGGGGGATGGCTGTACACCGATGAACTCATCTTT. It encodes CACDPGGWLYTDELIF.

A few counts support this clone. A single base is all that separates this from a far larger clone, so a read error is likely. At the DNA level, this CDR3 is encoded by other sequences in the same sample as well. CDR3 region: CALGEPWDTRDKLIF. For the CDR3, the DNA is TGTGCTCTTGGGGAACCGTGGGATACGCGTGATAAACTCATCTTT. This chain connects TRDV1 to TRDJ1; the match to TRDD3 covers 8 bases. TCRdb gives no J gene; it was assigned here by matching the DNA to germline. The CDR3 consists of 15 residues. Per germline, CDR1 TSWWSYY and CDR2 QGS. J was trimmed by 5 bases and V by 1 base; bases with no gene match: 6.

Concerning this clone itself: TCRdb's protein, taken from a much larger clone, differs from this DNA's translation at residue 4, likely owing to a read error; the protein displayed comes from the DNA. The chain uses TRDV1 and TRDJ1, with 7 bases matching TRDD3. Here the J gene was assigned by germline matching of the DNA, as TCRdb has none. This CDR3 is built from 18 residues. Germline CDR1 TSWWSYY, CDR2 QGS. This CDR3 reads CALEELRPIWGYTDKLIF. The CDR3 nucleotides are TGTGCTCTTGAGGAACTTCGCCCAATCTGGGGGTACACCGATAAACTCATCTTT.